What follows describes a single TCR beta chain. The data belong to a study of CD8 T cells in Susac syndrome. V shed 2 bases and J shed 2 bases, with 8 bases lying between them. Germline V gene sequence: CDR1 SGDLS, CDR2 YYNGEE. The CDR3 covers 13 residues. Random hexamers served to reverse transcribe roughly 0.45 to 1 ug RNA. One entry per CDR3 protein, called by TCRdb with MiXCR from the immunoSEQ multiplex PCR reads. The sample has roughly 250,000 distinct CDR3 sequences, about 96% seen once; the top ten hold under 0.12%. This sequence joins TRBV9 and TRBJ2-7; D is unclear. The sequencing sample was made of CD4+ T cells from PBMCs. The sequence was collected from a human donor with Susac syndrome. The CDR3 loop is CASSVGSTYEQYF. Written as DNA, the CDR3 is TGTGCCAGCAGCGTCGGCAGCACCTACGAGCAGTACTTC.